Listed here are 5 T cell receptor beta chains from one sample, sequenced in a study of OX40 agonist ivuxolimab in advanced cancers. Generated by immunoSEQ multiplex PCR, the TCRdb table keeps only in-frame clones and is missing some. The table lists 41,000 or so clones, 70% to 90% of them singletons. The source was CD4+ or CD8+ T cells sorted from blood, collected in a trial of the OX40 agonist ivuxolimab. The source of these receptors is an adult with an advanced solid tumor such as melanoma, head and neck, liver or kidney cancer.

This rearrangement joins TRBV4-1 to TRBJ2-7, with TRBD1 identical over 9 bases. The CDR3 covers 17 residues. The germline V gene has CDR1 MGHRA and CDR2 YSYEKL. The ends lost 0 bases at V and 0 bases at J; junction bases unmatched: 6. The CDR3 DNA is TGCGCCAGCAGCCAAGATAACACAGGGGGCTACTCCTACGAGCAGTACTTC. The encoded protein is CASSQDNTGGYSYEQYF.

In nucleotides, the CDR3 is TGTGCCAGCAGCTTTGCCGGGAGGTCGGGCTATGGCTACACCTTC. Its protein is CASSFAGRSGYGYTF. This chain links TRBV5-6 with TRBJ1-2; no reliable D call. Germline CDR1 reads SGHDT; CDR2 reads YYEEEE. The CDR3 is made up of 15 amino acids. The V gene lost 2 bases and the J gene lost 4 bases, with 15 bases spanning the gap.

The CDR3 nucleotides read TGTGCCATCAGTGAGTCACAGGGGGCCTATAATCAGCCCCAGCATTTT. This encodes CAISESQGAYNQPQHF. This sequence joins TRBV10-3 and TRBJ1-5, with TRBD1 matching 9 bases. V was pared by 0 bases and J by 4 bases, with 4 bases of the junction left unmatched. Germline-derived CDR1 and CDR2 are ENHRY and SYGVKD. The CDR3 runs 16 residues.

This clone was counted a few times. The V and J genes are TRBV5-1 and TRBJ2-1; TRBD1 matches at 8 bases. This CDR3 is 15 amino acids long. CDR1 and CDR2 from the germline V gene are SGHRS and YFSETQ. Losses at the gene ends were 0 bases for V and 5 bases for J; bases not matched to a gene: 4. CDR3 bases: TGCGCCAGCAGCTTGGTTCCAGGGGGCCACAATGAGCAGTTCTTC. Protein: CASSLVPGGHNEQFF.

The rearrangement links TRBV7-3 to TRBJ2-1, with a tentative D call TRBD2 (6 bases). V dropped 4 bases and J dropped 0 bases, with 10 bases sitting between them. The CDR3 is 15 amino acids. Germline CDR1 and CDR2: SGHTA and FQGTGA. The CDR3 region is CASSSSSVSYNEQFF. The DNA for the CDR3 is TGTGCCAGCAGCTCTTCTAGCGTCTCCTACAATGAGCAGTTCTTC.